The present T cell receptor beta chain was sequenced within a study of blood T cell repertoires in COVID-19. CDR3 length equals 13 residues. CDR1 and CDR2 (germline): KGHSH, LQKENI. V dropped 3 bases and J dropped 7 bases, with 9 bases sitting between them. Profiled with immunoSEQ multiplex PCR; TCRdb holds only in-frame clones, not every one. The sample shows some 160,000 clones, roughly 80% of them seen only once. This receptor was taken from a human donor in a cohort sampled during active COVID-19. The sequenced sample consisted of peripheral blood. The chain combines TRBV18 with TRBJ1-4, with a tentative D call TRBD1 (6 bases). The CDR3: CASSPGAGEKLFF. For the CDR3, the DNA is TGTGCCAGCTCACCGGGGGCAGGTGAAAAACTGTTTTTT.